What follows describes a single TCR beta chain. Its antigen is undetermined. The method was immunoSEQ multiplex PCR; TCRdb's version includes in-frame clones alone and lacks a portion of them. This sample has tens of thousands of clones; less than 65% occur once, and the top ten carry 4% to 6%. Sample time point: week 47, end of study. Alongside topical imiquimod, each dose of vaccine comprised 300 ug of mutant IDH1 20-mer peptide. CDR3 size: 15 residues. Trimming pared 6 bases from V and 4 bases from J, leaving 16 bases between. Germline V gene data show CDR1 as MNHNS and CDR2 as SASEGT. This specimen belongs to a study of a mutant IDH1 vaccine in newly diagnosed glioma.

This sequence joins TRBV6-1 and TRBJ1-5; a weak D match, TRBD1 (6 bases). The material was peripheral blood mononuclear cells (PBMCs), obtained from a glioma patient whose treatment included an IDH1 peptide vaccine. This TCR was recovered from a man aged 40-55 years with glioma. Some clones in this sample may be carry-over from other donors' samples. The CDR3 DNA reads as TGTGCCAGCAGGGGGGCAGGCATACTTAATCAGCCCCAGCATTTT. It is translated as CASRGAGILNQPQHF.